The clone carrying this TCR beta chain occurred many times. The entry originates in a study of molecular identifiers for immune sequencing clone quantification. Germline V gene sequence: CDR1 WNHNN, CDR2 SYGVQD (reference sequence). CDR3 length: 11 amino acids. The V and J ends lost 5 bases and 3 bases respectively, with 5 bases between them. TCRdb analysed the PCR reads with MiXCR anew, one entry per CDR3 protein. The table has hundreds of thousands of distinct CDR3 sequences, approximately 24% seen once; the top ten hold 0.75% to 0.8%. The V gene is TRBV10-1, the J gene TRBJ2-7; no definite D call. This clonotype was obtained from a human donor in good health. Some libraries in this study had Jurkat cell RNA spiked in. Sequencing was carried out using naive CD8+ T cells from blood, with Jurkat cell RNA spiked in. Regarding subset: FACS-sorted CD8+CD4-CCR7+CD45RA+ naive T cells. CDR3 nucleotide sequence: TGCGCCAGCAGTCCCATCTACGAGCAGTACTTC. As protein: CASSPIYEQYF.